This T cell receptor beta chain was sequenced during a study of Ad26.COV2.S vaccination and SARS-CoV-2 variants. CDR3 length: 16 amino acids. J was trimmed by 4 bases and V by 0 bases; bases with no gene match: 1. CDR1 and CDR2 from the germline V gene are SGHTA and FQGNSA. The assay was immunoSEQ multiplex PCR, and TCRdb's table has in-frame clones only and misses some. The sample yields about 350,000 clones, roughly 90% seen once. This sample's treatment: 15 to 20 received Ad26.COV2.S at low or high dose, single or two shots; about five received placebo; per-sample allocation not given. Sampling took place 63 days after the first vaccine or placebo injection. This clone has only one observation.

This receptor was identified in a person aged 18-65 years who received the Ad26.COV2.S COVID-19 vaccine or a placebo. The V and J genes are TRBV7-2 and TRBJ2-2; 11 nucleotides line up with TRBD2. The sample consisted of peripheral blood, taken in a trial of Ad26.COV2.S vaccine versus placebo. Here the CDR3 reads CASSLALAGGTGELFF. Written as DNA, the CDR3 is TGTGCCAGCAGCTTAGCTCTAGCGGGGGGCACCGGGGAGCTGTTTTTT.